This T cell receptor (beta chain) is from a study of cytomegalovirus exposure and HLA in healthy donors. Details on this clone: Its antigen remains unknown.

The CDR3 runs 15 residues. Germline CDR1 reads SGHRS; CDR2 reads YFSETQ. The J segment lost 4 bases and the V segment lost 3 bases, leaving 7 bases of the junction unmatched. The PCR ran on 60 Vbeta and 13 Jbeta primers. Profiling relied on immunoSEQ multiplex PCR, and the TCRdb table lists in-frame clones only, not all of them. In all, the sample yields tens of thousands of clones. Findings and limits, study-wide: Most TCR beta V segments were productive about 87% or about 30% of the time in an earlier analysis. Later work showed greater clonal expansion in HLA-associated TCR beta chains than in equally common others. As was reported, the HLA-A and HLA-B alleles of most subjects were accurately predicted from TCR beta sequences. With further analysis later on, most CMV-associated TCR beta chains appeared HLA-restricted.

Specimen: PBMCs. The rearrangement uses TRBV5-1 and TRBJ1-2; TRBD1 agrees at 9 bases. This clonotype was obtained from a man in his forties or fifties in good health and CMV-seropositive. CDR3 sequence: CASSSSGTGSYGYTF. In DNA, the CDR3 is TGCGCCAGCAGCTCGTCCGGGACAGGGTCCTATGGCTACACCTTC.